The entry that follows covers one T cell receptor beta chain sequence. Study processing details: Nucleated cell number was recorded as an estimate derived from reference gene primer amplification. Profiling relied on immunoSEQ multiplex PCR, and the TCRdb table lists in-frame clones only, not all of them. Clone size and the V and J calls come from that table; the DNA yielded D and trimming. The table has some 150,000 clones, about 90% seen once; the top ten hold over 0.45%. The ends were cut back, 2 bases at V and 7 bases at J, with 13 bases in the middle. The length of the CDR3 is 14 residues. Per the germline V gene, CDR1 is SGHTS and CDR2 is YDEGEE. The sample comes from a study of blood T cell repertoires in COVID-19. Study-level background: There were acute and convalescent COVID-19 samples, and they came from the United States, Italy and Spain. T cells, B-cell-depleted T cells, or PBMCs supplied cDNA or gDNA.

The sequence was obtained from a man aged 50-60 years with acute or convalescent COVID-19. What was sequenced was peripheral blood. V gene TRBV5-8 combines with J gene TRBJ1-5; D might be TRBD1 (5 bases). The CDR3 loop reads CASSFSGDGQPQHF. CDR3 DNA: TGTGCCAGCAGCTTTTCGGGGGACGGGCAGCCCCAGCATTTT.